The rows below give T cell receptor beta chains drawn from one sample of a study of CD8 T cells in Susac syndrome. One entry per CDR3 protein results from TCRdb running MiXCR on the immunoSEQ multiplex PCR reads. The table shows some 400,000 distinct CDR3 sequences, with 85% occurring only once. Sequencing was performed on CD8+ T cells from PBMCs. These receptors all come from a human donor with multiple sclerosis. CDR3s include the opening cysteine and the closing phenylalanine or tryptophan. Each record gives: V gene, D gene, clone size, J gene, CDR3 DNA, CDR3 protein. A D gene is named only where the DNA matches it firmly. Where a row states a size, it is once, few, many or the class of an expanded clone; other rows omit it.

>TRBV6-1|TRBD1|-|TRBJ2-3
TGTGCCAGCAGTGAATTAGGGCAGGGGGCTATAGATACGCAGTATTTT
CASSELGQGAIDTQYF
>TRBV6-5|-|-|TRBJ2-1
TGTGCCAGCAGTTACCCTGGGGGGAATAAGCAGTTCTTC
CASSYPGGNKQFF
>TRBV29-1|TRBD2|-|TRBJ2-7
TGCAGCGTTGAAGCCCCGGGAGGCCTCCCCTACGAGCAGTACTTC
CSVEAPGGLPYEQYF
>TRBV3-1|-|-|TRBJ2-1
TGTGCCAGCAGCCGACCGAACTACAATGAGCAGTTCTTC
CASSRPNYNEQFF
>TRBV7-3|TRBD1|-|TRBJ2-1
TGTGCCAGCAGCCCCACGACAGGGGGTTTGTTCAAGTTCTTC
CASSPTTGGLFKFF
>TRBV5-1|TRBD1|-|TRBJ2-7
TGCGCCAGTGCCGGGACAGGAGAATACGAGCAGTACTTC
CASAGTGEYEQYF
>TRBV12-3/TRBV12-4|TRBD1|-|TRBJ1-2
TGTGCCAGCAGTAGGGGGGGGATGGACAGGGGTCCCTATGGCTACACCTTC
CASSRGGMDRGPYGYTF
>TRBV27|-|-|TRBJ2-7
TGTGCCAGCAGTTTATCGTCAGGGATCGAGCAGTACTTC
CASSLSSGIEQYF
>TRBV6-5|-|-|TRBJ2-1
TGTGCCAGCAGTTACTCCTCCAGGGTCCATGAGCAGTTCTTC
CASSYSSRVHEQFF
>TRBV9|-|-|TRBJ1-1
TGTGCCAGCAGCGCCTTCGACACGAACACTGAAGCTTTCTTT
CASSAFDTNTEAFF
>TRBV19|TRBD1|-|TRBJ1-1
TGTGCCACCACCGACAGGGTTGACACTGAAGCTTTCTTT
CATTDRVDTEAFF
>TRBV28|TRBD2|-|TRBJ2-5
TGTGCCAGCAGCCCGGGACTAGCGGGAGTGGGAGAGACCCAGTACTTC
CASSPGLAGVGETQYF
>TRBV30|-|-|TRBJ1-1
TGTGCCTGGACCCTACACGGCGACACTGAAGCTTTCTTT
CAWTLHGDTEAFF
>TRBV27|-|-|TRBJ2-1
TGTGCCAGCAGTTTAAAATACAGGGTCAACGGAGGGTCCTACAATGAGCAGTTCTTC
CASSLKYRVNGGSYNEQFF
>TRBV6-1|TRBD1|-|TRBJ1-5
TGTGCCAGCAGTGGGGGTCAGGGGGTTGAATCGAGTCAGCCCCAGCATTTT
CASSGGQGVESSQPQHF
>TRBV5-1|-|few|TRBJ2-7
TGCGCCAGCAGATCGGTCGCCGGGGAGCAGTACTTC
CASRSVAGEQYF
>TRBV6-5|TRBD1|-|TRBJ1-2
TGTGCCAGCAGTTATGGGACAGACTATGGCTACACCTTC
CASSYGTDYGYTF
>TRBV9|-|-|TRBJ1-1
TGTGCCAGCAGCGTAGTTCAAGGGAACACTGAAGCTTTCTTT
CASSVVQGNTEAFF
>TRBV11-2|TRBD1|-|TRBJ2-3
TGTGCCAGCAGCTTTACAGGGGAAGCGACAGATACGCAGTATTTT
CASSFTGEATDTQYF
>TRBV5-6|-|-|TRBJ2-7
TGTGCCAGCAGCTTGGTACGGGGCTACGAGCAGTACTTC
CASSLVRGYEQYF
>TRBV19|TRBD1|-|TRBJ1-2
TGTGCCAGTAGTATAGACGCGACAGGGGCTTCTCGGGATGGCTACACCTTC
CASSIDATGASRDGYTF
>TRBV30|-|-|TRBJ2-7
TGTGCCTGGAGTAACGGGGACATCTACGAGCGGTACTTC
CAWSNGDIYERYF
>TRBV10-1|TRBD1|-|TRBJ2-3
TGCGCCAGCAGTGAGTCCAATGACGAATCGGACAGGCGACACACAGATACGCAGTATTTT
CASSESNDESDRRHTDTQYF
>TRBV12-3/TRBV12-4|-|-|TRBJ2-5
TGTGCCAGCAGTTCCACAGGGCTCCAAGAGACCCAGTACTTC
CASSSTGLQETQYF
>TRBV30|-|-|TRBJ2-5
TGTGCCTGGGGGTTCGTGGGGTCAATAGGGGAGACCCAGTACTTC
CAWGFVGSIGETQYF
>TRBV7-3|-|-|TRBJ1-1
TGTGCCAGCAGCTTAACCCCGGGGGGTGGTGAAGCTTTCTTT
CASSLTPGGGEAFF
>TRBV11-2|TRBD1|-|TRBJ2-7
TGTGCCAGCAGCCCCTCGGACAGGAGCTCCTACGAGCAGTACTTC
CASSPSDRSSYEQYF
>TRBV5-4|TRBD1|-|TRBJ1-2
TGTGCCAGCAGCTTAGGGGGGACAGCAAACTATGGCTACACCTTC
CASSLGGTANYGYTF
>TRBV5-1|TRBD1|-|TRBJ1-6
TGCGCCAGCAGCTCGCGGACAGGGGGCTATAATTCACCCCTCCACTTT
CASSSRTGGYNSPLHF
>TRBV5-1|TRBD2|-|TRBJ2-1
TGCGCCAGCAGCTCCATAGCGGGAAGTTCCTACAATGAGCAGTTCTTC
CASSSIAGSSYNEQFF
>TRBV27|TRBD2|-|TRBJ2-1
TGTGCCAGCAGTTCAGGACTAGCGGGGGGCTACAATGAGCAGTTCTTC
CASSSGLAGGYNEQFF
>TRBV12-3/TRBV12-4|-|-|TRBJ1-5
TGTGCCAGCAGTCCCATCACCCGGGAGCCCCAGCATTTT
CASSPITREPQHF
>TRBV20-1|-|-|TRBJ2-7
TGCAGTGCTAGAGATAATCAGGATAGCTCCTACGAGCAGTACTTC
CSARDNQDSSYEQYF
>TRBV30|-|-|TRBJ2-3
TGTGCCTGGAGTGTTACGGGAGCGACAGATACGCAGTATTTT
CAWSVTGATDTQYF
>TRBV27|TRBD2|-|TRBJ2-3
TGTGCCAGCAGTCCCCTGAGGGAGGGTAGCACAGATACGCAGTATTTT
CASSPLREGSTDTQYF